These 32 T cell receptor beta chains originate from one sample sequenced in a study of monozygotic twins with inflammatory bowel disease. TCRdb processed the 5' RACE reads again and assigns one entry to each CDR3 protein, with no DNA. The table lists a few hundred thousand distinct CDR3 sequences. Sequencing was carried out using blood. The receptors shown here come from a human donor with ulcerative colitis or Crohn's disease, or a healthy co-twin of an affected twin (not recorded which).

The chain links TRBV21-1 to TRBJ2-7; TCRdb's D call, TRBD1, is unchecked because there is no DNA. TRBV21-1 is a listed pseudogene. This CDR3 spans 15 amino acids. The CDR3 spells CASSDRQGADYEQYF.

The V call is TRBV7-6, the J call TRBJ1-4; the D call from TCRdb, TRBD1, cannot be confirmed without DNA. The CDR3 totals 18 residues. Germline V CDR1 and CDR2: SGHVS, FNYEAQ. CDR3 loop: CASSPTGLELTTNEKLFF.

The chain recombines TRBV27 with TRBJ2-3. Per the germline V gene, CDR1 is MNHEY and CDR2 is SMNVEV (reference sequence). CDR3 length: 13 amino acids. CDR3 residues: CASSFHGTDTQYF.

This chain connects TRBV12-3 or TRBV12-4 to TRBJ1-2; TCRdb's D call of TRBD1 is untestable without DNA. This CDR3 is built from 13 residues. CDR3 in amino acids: CASSLGHGYGYTF.

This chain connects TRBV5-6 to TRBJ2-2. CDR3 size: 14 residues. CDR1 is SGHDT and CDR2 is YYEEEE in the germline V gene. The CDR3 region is CASRARSNTGELFF.

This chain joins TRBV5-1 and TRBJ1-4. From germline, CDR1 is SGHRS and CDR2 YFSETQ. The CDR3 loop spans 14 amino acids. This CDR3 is CASSLPGKNEKLFF.

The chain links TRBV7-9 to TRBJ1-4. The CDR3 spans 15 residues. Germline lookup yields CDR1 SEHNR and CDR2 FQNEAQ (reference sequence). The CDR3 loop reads CASSRERGRNEKLFF.

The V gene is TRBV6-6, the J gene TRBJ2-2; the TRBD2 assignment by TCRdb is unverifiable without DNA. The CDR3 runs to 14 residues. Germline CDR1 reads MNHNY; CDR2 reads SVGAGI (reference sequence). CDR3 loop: CASSYQEGTGELFF.

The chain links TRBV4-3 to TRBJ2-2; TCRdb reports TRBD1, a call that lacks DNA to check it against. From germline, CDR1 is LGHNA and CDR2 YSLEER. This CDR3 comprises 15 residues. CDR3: CASSLEPRGTGELFF.

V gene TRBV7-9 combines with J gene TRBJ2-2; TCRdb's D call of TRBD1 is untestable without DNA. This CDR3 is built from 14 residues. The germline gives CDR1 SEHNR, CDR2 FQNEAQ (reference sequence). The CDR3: CASSLDGKDGELFF.

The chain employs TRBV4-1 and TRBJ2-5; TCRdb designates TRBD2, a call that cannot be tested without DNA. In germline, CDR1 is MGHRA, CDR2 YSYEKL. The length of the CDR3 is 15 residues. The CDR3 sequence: CASSILAGNQETQYF.

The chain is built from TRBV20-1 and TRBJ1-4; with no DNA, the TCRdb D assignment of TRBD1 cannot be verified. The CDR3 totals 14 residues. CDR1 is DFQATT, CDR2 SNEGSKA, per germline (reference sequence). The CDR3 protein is CSSRTGSANEKLFF.

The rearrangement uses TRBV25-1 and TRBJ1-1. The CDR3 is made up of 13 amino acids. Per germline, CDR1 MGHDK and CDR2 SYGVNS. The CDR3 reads CASSGTANTEAFF.

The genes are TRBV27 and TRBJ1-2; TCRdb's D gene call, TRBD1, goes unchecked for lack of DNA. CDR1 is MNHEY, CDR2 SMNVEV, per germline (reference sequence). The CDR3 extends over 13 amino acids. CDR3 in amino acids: CASRGDGLYGYTF.

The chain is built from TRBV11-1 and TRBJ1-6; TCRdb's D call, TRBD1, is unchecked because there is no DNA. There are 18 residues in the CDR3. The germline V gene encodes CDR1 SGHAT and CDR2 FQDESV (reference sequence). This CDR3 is CASSKGTGTSSYNSPLHF.

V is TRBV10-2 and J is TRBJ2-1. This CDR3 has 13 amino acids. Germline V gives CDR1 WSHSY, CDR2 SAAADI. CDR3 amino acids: CASSEGRGVEQFF.

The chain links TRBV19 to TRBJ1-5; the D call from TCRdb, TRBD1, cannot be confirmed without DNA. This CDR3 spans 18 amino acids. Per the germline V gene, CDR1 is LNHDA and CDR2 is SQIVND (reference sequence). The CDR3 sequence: CASSPTERGAQDNQPQHF.

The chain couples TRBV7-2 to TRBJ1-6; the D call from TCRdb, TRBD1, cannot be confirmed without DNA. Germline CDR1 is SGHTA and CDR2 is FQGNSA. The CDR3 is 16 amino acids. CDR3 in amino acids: CASSPPHRGPNSPLHF.

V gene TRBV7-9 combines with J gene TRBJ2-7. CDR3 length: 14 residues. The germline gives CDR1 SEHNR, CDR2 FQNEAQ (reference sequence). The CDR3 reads CASSLDSGWAEQYF.

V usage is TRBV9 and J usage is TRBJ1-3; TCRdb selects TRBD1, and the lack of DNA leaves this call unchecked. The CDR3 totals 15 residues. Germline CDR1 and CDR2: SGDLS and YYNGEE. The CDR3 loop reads CASSAGQGGGNTIYF.

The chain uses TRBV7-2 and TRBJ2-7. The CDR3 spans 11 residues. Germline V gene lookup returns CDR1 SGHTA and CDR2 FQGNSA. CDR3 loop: CASSPLTEQYF.

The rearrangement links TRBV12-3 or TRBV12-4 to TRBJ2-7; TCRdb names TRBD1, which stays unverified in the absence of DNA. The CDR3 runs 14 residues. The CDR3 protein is CASSFTGERYEQYF.

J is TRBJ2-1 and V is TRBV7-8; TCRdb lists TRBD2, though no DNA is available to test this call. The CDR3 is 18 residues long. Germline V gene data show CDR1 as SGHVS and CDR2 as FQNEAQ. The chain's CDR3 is CASSPFSSSGASYNEQFF.

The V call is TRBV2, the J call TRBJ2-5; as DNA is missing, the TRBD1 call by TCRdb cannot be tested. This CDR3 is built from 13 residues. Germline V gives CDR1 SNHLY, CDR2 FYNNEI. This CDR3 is CASSERGVGTQYF.

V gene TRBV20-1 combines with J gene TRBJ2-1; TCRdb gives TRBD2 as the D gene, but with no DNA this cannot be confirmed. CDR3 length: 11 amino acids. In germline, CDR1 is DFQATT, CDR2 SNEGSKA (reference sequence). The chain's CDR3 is CSCGRNNEQFF.

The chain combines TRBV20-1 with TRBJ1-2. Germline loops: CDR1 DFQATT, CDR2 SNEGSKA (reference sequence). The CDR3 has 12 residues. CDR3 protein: CSAGRRLYGYTF.

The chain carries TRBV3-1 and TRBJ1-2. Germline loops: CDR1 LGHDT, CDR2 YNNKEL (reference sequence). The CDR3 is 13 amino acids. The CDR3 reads CASSQDLAAGYTF. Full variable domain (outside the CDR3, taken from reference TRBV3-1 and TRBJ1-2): DTAVSQTPKYLVTQMGNDKSIKCEQNLGHDTMYWYKQDSKKFLKIMFSYNNKELIINETVPNRFSPKSPDKAHLNLHINSLELGDSAVYFCASSQDLAAGYTFGSGTRLTVV.

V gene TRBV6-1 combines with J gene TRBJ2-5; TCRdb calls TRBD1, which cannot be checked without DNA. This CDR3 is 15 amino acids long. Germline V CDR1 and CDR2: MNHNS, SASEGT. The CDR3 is CASSEIGGRQETQYF.

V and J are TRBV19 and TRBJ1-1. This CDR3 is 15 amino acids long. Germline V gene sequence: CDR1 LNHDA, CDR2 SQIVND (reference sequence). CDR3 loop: CASSIFPSLNTEAFF.

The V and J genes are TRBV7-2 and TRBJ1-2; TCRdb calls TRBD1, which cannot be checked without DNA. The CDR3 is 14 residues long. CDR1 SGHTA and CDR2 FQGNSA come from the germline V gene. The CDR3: CASSDLDRTYQYTF.

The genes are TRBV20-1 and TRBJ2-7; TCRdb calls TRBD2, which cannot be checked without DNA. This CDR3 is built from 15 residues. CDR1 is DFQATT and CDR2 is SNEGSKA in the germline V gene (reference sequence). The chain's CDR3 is CCPPSSGGQTYEQYF.

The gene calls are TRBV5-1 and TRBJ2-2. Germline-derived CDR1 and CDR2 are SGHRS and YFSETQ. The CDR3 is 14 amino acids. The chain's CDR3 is CASSLVPDTGELFF.